The entry below describes one T cell receptor (beta chain). Regarding time point: cycle 4 day 1 (C4D1), after more than five weeks of nivolumab. Every single patient, without exception, relapsed after autologous stem cell transplantation, and brentuximab vedotin exposure varied. The sample originates from a study of PD-1 blockade in classical Hodgkin lymphoma. Trimming pared 4 bases from V and 3 bases from J, leaving 15 bases between. The CDR3 length is 15 residues. The germline V gene encodes CDR1 MNHNY and CDR2 SVGAGI (reference sequence). The repertoire was sequenced with immunoSEQ multiplex PCR; TCRdb's copy has only in-frame clones and lacks some. The sample holds fewer than 100,000 clones, 85% to 95% seen once.

Here the sequenced sample was peripheral blood mononuclear cells (PBMCs), taken before the fourth cycle of nivolumab. The sequence was collected from a human donor with classical Hodgkin lymphoma. The chain carries TRBV6-6 and TRBJ1-2, with D possibly being TRBD1 (6 bases). DNA of the CDR3: TGTGCCAGCAGTTCGAGAGCAGGGGTTCACTATGGCTACACCTTC. The encoded protein is CASSSRAGVHYGYTF.